The 23 T cell receptor beta chains listed next were all sequenced from one sample in a study of T cells in Graves' hyperthyroidism and ophthalmopathy. The TCR beta CDR3 regions underwent amplification using RNA transcripts as the source. RT-PCR in the first round (using the HTBI primer set) targeted the TCR CDR3. TCRdb reanalysed the multiplex PCR reads using MiXCR and keeps one entry per CDR3 protein. The table records over 650,000 distinct CDR3 sequences, just under 45% of them present only once. The material sequenced was peripheral blood or thyroid tissue (not recorded which). The source of these receptors is an adult man with Graves' disease, either hyperthyroidism or ophthalmopathy (not recorded which).

This clonotype was seen many times. V is TRBV7-9 and J is TRBJ2-7, with 7 bases lining up with TRBD2. The CDR3 has 14 residues. V shed 5 bases, J shed 2 bases, and the junction held 6 bases outside the gene matches. Germline loops: CDR1 SEHNR, CDR2 FQNEAQ (reference sequence). CDR3 region: CASSVPGLAYEQYF. CDR3 bases: TGTGCCAGCAGCGTCCCCGGACTAGCCTACGAGCAGTACTTC. Filled out from reference TRBV7-9 and TRBJ2-7, the complete variable domain reads DTGVSQNPRHKITKRGQNVTFRCDPISEHNRLYWYRQTLGQGPEFLTYFQNEAQLEKSRLLSDRFSAERPKGSFSTLEIQRTEQGDSAMYLCASSVPGLAYEQYFGPGTRLTVT.

The rearrangement joins TRBV20-1 to TRBJ2-7; 7 positions match TRBD1. The CDR3 length is 14 residues. Germline CDR1 reads DFQATT; CDR2 reads SNEGSKA (reference sequence). Trimming cost V 3 bases and J 2 bases; bases outside gene matches: 7. CDR3 sequence reads: CSASVGTGAYEQYF. CDR3 DNA: TGCAGTGCTAGTGTGGGAACAGGGGCCTACGAGCAGTACTTC.

This clonotype was counted between two and nine times. J is TRBJ1-1 and V is TRBV11-2; 8 nucleotides agree with TRBD1. Losses at the gene ends were 5 bases for V and 10 bases for J; bases not matched to a gene: 12. This CDR3 spans 14 amino acids. Germline CDR1 and CDR2: SGHAT and FQNNGV. CDR3 DNA sequence: TGTGCCAGCAGCCTGGGACAGGTCCCCGTACTAGCTTTCTTT. This gives the protein CASSLGQVPVLAFF.

The V and J genes are TRBV19 and TRBJ1-5; D not certain. The V end lost 7 bases, the J end lost 0 bases, and 13 bases lay between the germline ends. This CDR3 spans 15 amino acids. Germline CDR1 LNHDA, CDR2 SQIVND (reference sequence). The CDR3 DNA reads TGTGCCAGTAAGCAGGCAGGACTTAGCAATCAGCCCCAGCATTTT. This translates into CASKQAGLSNQPQHF.

This chain joins TRBV20-1 and TRBJ1-5; 7 positions match TRBD1. Germline trimming cut 3 bases from V and 3 bases from J; bases unmatched to any gene: 8. The CDR3 is 15 residues long. Per the germline V gene, CDR1 is DFQATT and CDR2 is SNEGSKA (reference sequence). The CDR3 DNA reads TGCAGTGCTAGGCCCTTAGGGACAGCCAATCAGCCCCAGCATTTT. Translated, it gives CSARPLGTANQPQHF.

The sample holds a few counts of this clonotype. The J gene is TRBJ1-1, the V gene TRBV7-2; D gene ambiguous. The CDR3 length is 12 residues. Trimming took off 8 bases at V and 6 bases at J, with 13 bases between the two ends. CDR1 SGHTA and CDR2 FQGNSA come from the germline V gene. CDR3 in amino acids: CASRGLAAEAFF. The CDR3 DNA reads as TGTGCCAGCCGCGGGTTGGCGGCTGAAGCTTTCTTT.

The chain has TRBV10-3 and TRBJ2-7; 9 nucleotides agree with TRBD1. J gave up 3 bases and V 10 bases, and 10 bases lay outside the gene matches. Per germline, CDR1 ENHRY and CDR2 SYGVKD. The CDR3 sequence is 14 residues long. CDR3 region: CASLDRGANYEQYF. Here the CDR3 DNA reads TGTGCCAGTCTAGACAGGGGGGCGAACTACGAGCAGTACTTC.

This clonotype was picked up a small number of times. V gene TRBV5-1 combines with J gene TRBJ1-2; D might be TRBD1 (5 bases). The germline CDR1 and CDR2 sequences are SGHRS and YFSETQ. The CDR3 is 16 amino acids. V lost 1 base, J lost 7 bases, and 20 bases lay in between. CDR3 sequence reads: CASSLLRDGGSAGYTF. The DNA for the CDR3 is TGCGCCAGCAGCTTGCTTCGGGACGGAGGATCCGCTGGCTACACCTTC.

Only a few counts were recorded for this clonotype. This may come from a read error, since a much larger clone is one base off. V is TRBV5-1 and J is TRBJ2-7; D call uncertain. Germline lookup yields CDR1 SGHRS and CDR2 YFSETQ. CDR3 length: 14 amino acids. V gave up 4 bases and J gave up 7 bases, with 18 bases separating them. The CDR3 spells CASSQDVARGEQYF. CDR3 nucleotide sequence: TGCGCCAGCAGCCAGGACGTGGCAAGAGGTGAGCAGTACTTC.

The chain carries TRBV10-2 and TRBJ1-2; TRBD1 might be the D (5 bases). The CDR3 totals 12 residues. The germline V and J ends were trimmed by 4 bases and 8 bases, with 11 bases remaining between them. The germline V gene has CDR1 WSHSY and CDR2 SAAADI. The CDR3 reads CASSVVGVGYTF. The DNA of the CDR3 is TGCGCCAGCAGTGTAGTAGGGGTCGGCTACACCTTC.

The chain employs TRBV7-9 and TRBJ1-2; TRBD1 agrees at 9 bases. Trimming removed 8 bases from V and 3 bases from J; junction bases left unmatched: 7. The germline CDR1 and CDR2 sequences are SEHNR and FQNEAQ (reference sequence). CDR3 size: 14 residues. The CDR3, as DNA: TGTGCCAGCGATGGGACAGGGACCGACTATGGCTACACCTTC. Amino acid sequence: CASDGTGTDYGYTF. Filled out from reference TRBV7-9 and TRBJ1-2, the complete variable domain reads DTGVSQNPRHKITKRGQNVTFRCDPISEHNRLYWYRQTLGQGPEFLTYFQNEAQLEKSRLLSDRFSAERPKGSFSTLEIQRTEQGDSAMYLCASDGTGTDYGYTFGSGTRLTVV.

The chain has TRBV5-1 and TRBJ2-7; maybe TRBD1 (5 bases). The J call may be wrong; the DNA end is better matched by TRBJ2-1. The CDR3 covers 12 residues. The V gene's germline CDR1 is SGHRS and CDR2 YFSETQ. The DNA of the CDR3 is TGCGCCAGCAGCGTTGACAGTTACGAGCAGTTCTTC. Its protein is CASSVDSYEQFF.

Comments on this clonotype: The junction departs from germline at one end; a sequencing error may be responsible. This chain joins TRBV7-9 and TRBJ2-5; D may correspond to TRBD1 or TRBD2 (5 bases each). This CDR3 comprises 15 residues. Germline assignment: CDR1 SEHNR and CDR2 FQNEAQ (reference sequence). DNA of the CDR3: TGTGCCAGCAGCTTGGGTGACAGAGGAGGAGAGACCCGGTACTTC. Translated, it gives CASSLGDRGGETRYF.

The gene calls are TRBV2 and TRBJ1-5; the match to TRBD1 covers 8 bases. The trim removed 5 bases at V and 1 base at J, leaving 4 bases unmatched. CDR3 length equals 15 residues. In germline, CDR1 is SNHLY, CDR2 FYNNEI. CDR3 DNA sequence: TGTGCCAGCAGTCTGACAGGGGAGAGCAATCAGCCCCAGCATTTT. It translates to CASSLTGESNQPQHF.

This clonotype has only a few counts. This may arise from a read error, as a much more abundant clone is one base away. J is TRBJ1-1 and V is TRBV29-1; D gene ambiguous. The CDR3 extends over 11 amino acids. The germline V gene encodes CDR1 SQVTM and CDR2 ANQGSEA. CDR3 DNA sequence: TGCAGCGTTCTTGTAACCACTGGAGCTTTCTTT. Translating gives CSVLVTTGAFF.

This chain uses TRBV5-6 with TRBJ2-2; TRBD2 matches 12 bases. Germline CDR1 and CDR2: SGHDT and YYEEEE. The CDR3 consists of 17 residues. Germline trimming cut 4 bases from V and 7 bases from J; bases unmatched to any gene: 11. The CDR3 reads CASSDTSGGPGGGELFF. As DNA, the CDR3 is TGTGCCAGCAGCGACACTAGCGGGGGGCCAGGAGGCGGGGAGCTGTTTTTT.

J is TRBJ2-5 and V is TRBV20-1; D may match TRBD1 or TRBD2 (6 bases each). Per the germline V gene, CDR1 is DFQATT and CDR2 is SNEGSKA (reference sequence). The germline V and J ends were trimmed by 1 base and 5 bases, with 11 bases remaining between them. The length of the CDR3 is 13 residues. This chain's CDR3 is CSARGGAGETQYF. For the CDR3, the DNA is TGCAGTGCTAGAGGGGGGGCTGGGGAGACCCAGTACTTC.

The chain is built from TRBV15 and TRBJ2-5; 7 positions match TRBD2. Germline-derived CDR1 and CDR2 are LNHNV and YYDKDF (reference sequence). With 3 bases clipped from V and 1 base from J, the junction kept 11 bases outside the gene matches. CDR3 length: 17 residues. The CDR3 DNA follows: TGTGCCACCAGCAGGTCCCATTGGCTAGCGGTCCAAGAGACCCAGTACTTC. Its translation: CATSRSHWLAVQETQYF.

The rearrangement links TRBV9 to TRBJ1-1; D is possibly TRBD1 (6 bases). V was cut by 4 bases and J by 6 bases, with 22 bases left in between. Germline CDR1 reads SGDLS; CDR2 reads YYNGEE. The CDR3 spans 16 residues. The CDR3 coding sequence is TGTGCCAGCAGCCAACAAAGTGGCAGGGGCGTGGCTGAAGCTTTCTTT. This encodes CASSQQSGRGVAEAFF.

A word on this clonotype: No conserved phenylalanine or tryptophan ends this CDR3, so it is likely a read error. The V and J genes are TRBV4-1 and TRBJ1-2; D perhaps matches TRBD1 (6 bases). This CDR3 region has 15 residues. The germline gives CDR1 MGHRA, CDR2 YSYEKL. Trimming left V 0 bases short and J 4 bases short, with 12 bases between. CDR3 in DNA: TGCGCCAGCAGCCAAGAGGGGGCTCGGCCCTATGGCTACACCCTC. This translates into CASSQEGARPYGYTL.

The chain employs TRBV7-9 and TRBJ1-2; D is perhaps TRBD1 (6 bases). Per germline, CDR1 SEHNR and CDR2 FQNEAQ (reference sequence). The CDR3 length is 13 residues. V was cut by 5 bases and J by 6 bases, with 13 bases left in between. DNA of the CDR3: TGTGCCAGCAGCGCAGGGACACCCGATGGCTACACCTTC. Translation: CASSAGTPDGYTF.

The chain combines TRBV29-1 with TRBJ2-7; D perhaps matches TRBD2 (7 bases). V lost 1 base, J lost 0 bases, and 19 bases lay in between. Germline values: CDR1 SQVTM, CDR2 ANQGSEA. The CDR3 runs 17 residues. The DNA of the CDR3 is TGCAGCGTTGAAGGCCGGGGACCGGGGGGCAGCTCCTACGAGCAGTACTTC. Residues: CSVEGRGPGGSSYEQYF.

This clonotype was seen at least ten times. The chain carries TRBV29-1 and TRBJ2-5, with D possibly matching TRBD1 (5 bases). This CDR3 has 14 amino acids. Germline values: CDR1 SQVTM, CDR2 ANQGSEA. The ends were cut back, 6 bases at V and 5 bases at J, with 19 bases in the middle. The CDR3 spells CSVQIAGFRETQYF. The CDR3 bases are TGCAGCGTACAGATCGCAGGGTTCCGGGAGACCCAGTACTTC.